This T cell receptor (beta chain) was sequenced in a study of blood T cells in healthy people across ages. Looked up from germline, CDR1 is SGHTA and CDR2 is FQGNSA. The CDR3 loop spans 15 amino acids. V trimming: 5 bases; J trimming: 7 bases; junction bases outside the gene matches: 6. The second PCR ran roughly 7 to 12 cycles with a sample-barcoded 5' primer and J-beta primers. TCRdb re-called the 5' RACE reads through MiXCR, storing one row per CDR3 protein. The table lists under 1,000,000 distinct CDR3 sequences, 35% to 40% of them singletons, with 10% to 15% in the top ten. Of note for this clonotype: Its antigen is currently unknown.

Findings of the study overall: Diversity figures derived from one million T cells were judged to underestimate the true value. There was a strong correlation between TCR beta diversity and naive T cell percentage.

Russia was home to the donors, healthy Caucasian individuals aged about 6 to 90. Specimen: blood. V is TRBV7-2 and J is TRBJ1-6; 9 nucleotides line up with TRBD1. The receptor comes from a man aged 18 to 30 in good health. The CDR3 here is CASSSRDRVNSPLHF. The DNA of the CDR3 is TGTGCCAGCAGCAGCCGGGACAGGGTGAATTCACCCCTCCACTTT.